Listed below are T cell receptor beta chains from one sample, sequenced in a study of cytomegalovirus exposure and HLA in healthy donors. Clones were sequenced by immunoSEQ multiplex PCR, and TCRdb holds only the in-frame ones, with some missing. The sample yields 350,000 or so clones, 70% to 90% seen once. The material sequenced was PBMCs. The receptor source for this set is a woman between 18 and 29 years old in good health and CMV-seronegative. CDR3s include the opening cysteine and the closing phenylalanine or tryptophan. D genes are given only for firm matches.

J gene: TRBJ2-5
CDR3 length: 13
D gene: .
V gene: TRBV7-7
CDR3 DNA: TGTGCCAGCAGCTTTAACCGGGGAGAGACCCAGTACTTC
CDR3 protein: CASSFNRGETQYF

J gene: TRBJ2-3
CDR3 length: 18
D gene: .
V gene: TRBV4-3
CDR3 DNA: TGCGCCAGCAGCCAAGGCGTTCCTCTAGCGAGCCTCACAGATACGCAGTATTTT
CDR3 protein: CASSQGVPLASLTDTQYF

J gene: TRBJ2-1
CDR3 length: 13
D gene: .
V gene: TRBV9
CDR3 DNA: TGTGCCAGCAGCGTAGAGCCGCCCAATGAGCAGTTCTTC
CDR3 protein: CASSVEPPNEQFF

J gene: TRBJ1-1
CDR3 length: 15
D gene: TRBD1
V gene: TRBV5-4
CDR3 DNA: TGTGCCAGCAGCACTACCGACAGGGGATCCACTGAAGCTTTCTTT
CDR3 protein: CASSTTDRGSTEAFF

J gene: TRBJ2-4
CDR3 length: 15
D gene: .
V gene: TRBV9
CDR3 DNA: TGTGCCAGCAGCGTAGCGGCCTTACGAGGTGACATTCAGTACTTC
CDR3 protein: CASSVAALRGDIQYF

J gene: TRBJ2-5
CDR3 length: 12
D gene: .
V gene: TRBV5-1
CDR3 DNA: TGCGCCAGCAGCTTCAGGGAAGAGACCCAGTACTTC
CDR3 protein: CASSFREETQYF

J gene: TRBJ2-5
CDR3 length: 14
D gene: .
V gene: TRBV27
CDR3 DNA: TGTGCCAGCAGTCTCGGACAGTATCAAGAGACCCAGTACTTC
CDR3 protein: CASSLGQYQETQYF

J gene: TRBJ2-3
CDR3 length: 13
D gene: TRBD1
V gene: TRBV19
CDR3 DNA: TGTGCCAGTCGGACAGGGGCGACGGATACGCAGTATTTT
CDR3 protein: CASRTGATDTQYF

J gene: TRBJ2-1
CDR3 length: 16
D gene: TRBD2
V gene: TRBV28
CDR3 DNA: TGTGCCAGCAGTTCTAGCGTAGCGGGGGCCTACAATGAGCAGTTCTTC
CDR3 protein: CASSSSVAGAYNEQFF

J gene: TRBJ2-7
CDR3 length: 14
D gene: TRBD1
V gene: TRBV4-1
CDR3 DNA: TGCGCCAGCAGCCAGACAGGGGGCGGCTACGAGCAGTACTTC
CDR3 protein: CASSQTGGGYEQYF

J gene: TRBJ2-7
CDR3 length: 11
D gene: .
V gene: TRBV6-1
CDR3 DNA: TGTGCCAGCAGTGAAGTTTTAGTCGCGTACTTC
CDR3 protein: CASSEVLVAYF

J gene: TRBJ1-2
CDR3 length: 15
D gene: TRBD1
V gene: TRBV18
CDR3 DNA: TGTGCCAGCTCACCGGCCACAGGGGGAGATTATGGCTACACCTTC
CDR3 protein: CASSPATGGDYGYTF

J gene: TRBJ2-3
CDR3 length: 14
D gene: TRBD2
V gene: TRBV29-1
CDR3 DNA: TGCAGCGTCGGACTAGCGGGGAGCACAGATACGCAGTATTTT
CDR3 protein: CSVGLAGSTDTQYF

J gene: TRBJ2-7
CDR3 length: 15
D gene: TRBD2
V gene: TRBV7-6
CDR3 DNA: TGTGCCAGCAGCTCAGGGACTAGCGGTACCTACGAGCAGTACTTC
CDR3 protein: CASSSGTSGTYEQYF

J gene: TRBJ1-2
CDR3 length: 15
D gene: TRBD1
V gene: TRBV5-1
CDR3 DNA: TGCGCCAGCAGCTTGTATCCGGGACAGGGTATCGGCTACACCTTC
CDR3 protein: CASSLYPGQGIGYTF

J gene: TRBJ2-2
CDR3 length: 16
D gene: .
V gene: TRBV7-2
CDR3 DNA: TGTGCCAGCAGCAACAGACAGACGGCGAACACCGGGGAGCTGTTTTTT
CDR3 protein: CASSNRQTANTGELFF

J gene: TRBJ2-7
CDR3 length: 14
D gene: .
V gene: TRBV5-6
CDR3 DNA: TGTGCCAGCAGCCGTAGCGGCAGCTCCTACGAGCAGTACTTC
CDR3 protein: CASSRSGSSYEQYF

J gene: TRBJ2-7
CDR3 length: 19
D gene: .
V gene: TRBV5-1
CDR3 DNA: TGCGCCAGCAGCTTGAGGGGTGAGTGGGGGGAGTTCCAAACCTACGAGCAGTACTTC
CDR3 protein: CASSLRGEWGEFQTYEQYF

J gene: TRBJ2-7
CDR3 length: 15
D gene: TRBD2
V gene: TRBV6-6
CDR3 DNA: TGTGCCAGCAGTTACTCGGGGCGGGAGGGGTACGAGCAGTACTTC
CDR3 protein: CASSYSGREGYEQYF

J gene: TRBJ1-1
CDR3 length: 13
D gene: TRBD1
V gene: TRBV30
CDR3 DNA: TGTGCCTGGGGGACAGGGGGCACCACTGAAGCTTTCTTT
CDR3 protein: CAWGTGGTTEAFF

J gene: TRBJ1-1
CDR3 length: 11
D gene: .
V gene: TRBV20-1
CDR3 DNA: TGCAGTGCTAGGGACTTCAGGGAAGCTTTCTTT
CDR3 protein: CSARDFREAFF

J gene: TRBJ2-7
CDR3 length: 16
D gene: .
V gene: TRBV29-1
CDR3 DNA: TGCAGCGTTCCCACCTTGACCGGGGTAAACGCCTACGAGCAGTACTTC
CDR3 protein: CSVPTLTGVNAYEQYF